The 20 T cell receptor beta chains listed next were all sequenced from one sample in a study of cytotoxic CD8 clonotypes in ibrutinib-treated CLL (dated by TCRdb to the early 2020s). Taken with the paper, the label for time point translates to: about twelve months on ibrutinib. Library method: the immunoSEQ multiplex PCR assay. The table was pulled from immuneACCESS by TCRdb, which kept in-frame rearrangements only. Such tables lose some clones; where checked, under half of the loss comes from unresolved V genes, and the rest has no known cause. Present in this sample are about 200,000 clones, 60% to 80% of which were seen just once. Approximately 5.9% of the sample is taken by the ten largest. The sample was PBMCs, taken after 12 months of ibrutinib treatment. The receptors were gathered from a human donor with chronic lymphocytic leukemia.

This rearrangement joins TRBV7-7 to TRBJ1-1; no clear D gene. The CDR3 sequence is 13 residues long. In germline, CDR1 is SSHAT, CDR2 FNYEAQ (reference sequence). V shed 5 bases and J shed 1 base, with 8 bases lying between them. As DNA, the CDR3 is TGTGCCAGCAGCGTAACTCAGAACACTGAAGCTTTCTTT. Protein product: CASSVTQNTEAFF.

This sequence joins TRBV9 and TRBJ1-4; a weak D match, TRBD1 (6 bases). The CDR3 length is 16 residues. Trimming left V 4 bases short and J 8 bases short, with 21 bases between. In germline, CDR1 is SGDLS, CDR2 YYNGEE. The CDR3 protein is CASSPWGEAGEEKLFF. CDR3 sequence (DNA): TGTGCCAGCAGCCCGTGGGGGGAGGCAGGGGAGGAAAAACTGTTTTTT.

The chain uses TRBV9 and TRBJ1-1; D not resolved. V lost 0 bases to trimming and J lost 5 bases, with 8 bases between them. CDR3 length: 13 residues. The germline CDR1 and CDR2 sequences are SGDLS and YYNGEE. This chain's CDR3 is CASSVDTRTEAFF. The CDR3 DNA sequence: TGTGCCAGCAGCGTAGATACGAGGACTGAAGCTTTCTTT.

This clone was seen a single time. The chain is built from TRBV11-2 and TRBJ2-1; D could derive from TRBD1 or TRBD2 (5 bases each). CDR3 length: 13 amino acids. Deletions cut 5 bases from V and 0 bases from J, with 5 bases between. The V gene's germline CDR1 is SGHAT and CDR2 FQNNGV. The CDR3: CASSGGSYNEQFF. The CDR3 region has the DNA TGTGCCAGCAGCGGGGGCTCCTACAATGAGCAGTTCTTC.

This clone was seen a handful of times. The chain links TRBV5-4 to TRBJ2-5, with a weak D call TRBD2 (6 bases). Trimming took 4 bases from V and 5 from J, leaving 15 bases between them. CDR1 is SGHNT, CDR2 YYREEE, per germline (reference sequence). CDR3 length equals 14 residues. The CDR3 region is CASSPEGRVETQYF. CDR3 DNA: TGTGCCAGCAGCCCGGAGGGCAGGGTGGAGACCCAGTACTTC. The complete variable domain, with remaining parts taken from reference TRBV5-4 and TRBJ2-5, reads ETGVTQSPTHLIKTRGQQVTLRCSSQSGHNTVSWYQQALGQGPQFIFQYYREEENGRGNFPPRFSGLQFPNYSSELNVNALELDDSALYLCASSPEGRVETQYFGPGTRLLVL.

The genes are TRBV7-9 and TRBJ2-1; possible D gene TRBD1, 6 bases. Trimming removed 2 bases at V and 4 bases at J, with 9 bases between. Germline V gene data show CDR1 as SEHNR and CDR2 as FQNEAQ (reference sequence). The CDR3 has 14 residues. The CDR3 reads CASSLTDRYNEQFF. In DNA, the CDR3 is TGTGCCAGCAGCTTAACGGACAGATACAATGAGCAGTTCTTC.

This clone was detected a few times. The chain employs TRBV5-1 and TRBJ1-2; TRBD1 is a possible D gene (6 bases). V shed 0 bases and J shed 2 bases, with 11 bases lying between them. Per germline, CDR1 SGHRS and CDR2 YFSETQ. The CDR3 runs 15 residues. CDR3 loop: CASSLDGGLNYGYTF. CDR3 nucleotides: TGCGCCAGCAGCTTGGATGGGGGGCTCAACTATGGCTACACCTTC. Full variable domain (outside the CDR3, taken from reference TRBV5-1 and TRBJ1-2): KAGVTQTPRYLIKTRGQQVTLSCSPISGHRSVSWYQQTPGQGLQFLFEYFSETQRNKGNFPGRFSGRQFSNSRSEMNVSTLELGDSALYLCASSLDGGLNYGYTFGSGTRLTVV.

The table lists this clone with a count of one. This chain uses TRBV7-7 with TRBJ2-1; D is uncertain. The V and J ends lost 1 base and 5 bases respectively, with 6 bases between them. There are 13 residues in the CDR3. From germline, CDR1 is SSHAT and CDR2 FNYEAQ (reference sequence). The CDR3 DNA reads TGTGCCAGCAGCTTAGGACGGAACAATGAGCAGTTCTTC. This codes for CASSLGRNNEQFF.

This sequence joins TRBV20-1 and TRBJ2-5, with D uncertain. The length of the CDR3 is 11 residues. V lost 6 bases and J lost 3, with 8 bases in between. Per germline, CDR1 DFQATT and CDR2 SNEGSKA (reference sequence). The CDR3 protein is CSATREETQYF. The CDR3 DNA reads TGCAGTGCAACACGTGAAGAGACCCAGTACTTC.

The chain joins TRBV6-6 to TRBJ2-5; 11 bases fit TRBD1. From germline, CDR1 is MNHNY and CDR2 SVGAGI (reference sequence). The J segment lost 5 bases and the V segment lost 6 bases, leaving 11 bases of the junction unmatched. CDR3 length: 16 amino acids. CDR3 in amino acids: CASSPKGTGGRETQYF. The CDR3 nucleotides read TGTGCCAGCAGCCCCAAGGGGACAGGGGGTCGGGAGACCCAGTACTTC.

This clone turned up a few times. The CDR3 spells CASSPRRGGHGYTF. Written as DNA, the CDR3 is TGTGCCAGCAGTCCCCGGCGGGGAGGGCATGGCTACACCTTC. This rearrangement joins TRBV2 to TRBJ1-2; D is unresolved. Germline CDR1 SNHLY, CDR2 FYNNEI. CDR3 length equals 14 residues. Trimming cost V 5 bases and J 6 bases, with 16 bases left between them.

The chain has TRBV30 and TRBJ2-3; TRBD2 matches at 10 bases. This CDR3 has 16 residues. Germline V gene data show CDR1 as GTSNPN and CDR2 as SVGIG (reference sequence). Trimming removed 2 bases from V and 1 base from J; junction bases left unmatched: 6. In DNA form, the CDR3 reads TGTGCCTGGAGTCCTCCCGGGACTAGCGGCACAGATACGCAGTATTTT. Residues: CAWSPPGTSGTDTQYF.

The CDR3 DNA reads TGTGCCAGCAGTCCCCCGGGGCCCGGCGGCTATGGCTACACCTTC. Protein product: CASSPPGPGGYGYTF. J is TRBJ1-2 and V is TRBV28, with TRBD1 as a possible D gene (5 bases). V lost 5 bases and J lost 4, with 17 bases in between. The CDR3 is 15 amino acids. In germline, CDR1 is MDHEN, CDR2 SYDVKM.

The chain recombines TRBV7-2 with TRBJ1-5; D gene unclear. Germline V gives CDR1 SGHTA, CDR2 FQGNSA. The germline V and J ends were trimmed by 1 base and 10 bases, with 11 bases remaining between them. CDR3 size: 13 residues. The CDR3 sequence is CASSLGSLSPQHF. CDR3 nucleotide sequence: TGTGCCAGCAGCTTAGGCTCGCTCTCTCCCCAGCATTTT.

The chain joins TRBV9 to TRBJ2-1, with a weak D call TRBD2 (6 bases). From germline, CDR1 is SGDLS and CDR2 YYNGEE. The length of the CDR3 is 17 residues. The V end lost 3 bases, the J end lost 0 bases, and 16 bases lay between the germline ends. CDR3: CASSARSGLVSYNEQFF. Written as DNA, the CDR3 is TGTGCCAGCAGCGCCAGGTCGGGACTGGTCTCCTACAATGAGCAGTTCTTC.

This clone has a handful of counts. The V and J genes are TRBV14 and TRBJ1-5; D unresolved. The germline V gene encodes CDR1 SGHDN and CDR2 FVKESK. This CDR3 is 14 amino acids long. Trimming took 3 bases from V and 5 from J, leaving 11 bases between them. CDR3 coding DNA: TGTGCCAGCAGCCATTCGTCGGGAGATCAGCCCCAGCATTTT. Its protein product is CASSHSSGDQPQHF.

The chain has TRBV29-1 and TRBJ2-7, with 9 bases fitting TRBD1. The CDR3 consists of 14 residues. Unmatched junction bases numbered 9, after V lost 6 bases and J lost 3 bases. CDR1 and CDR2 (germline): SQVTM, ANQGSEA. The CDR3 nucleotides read TGCAGCGTGGCCCTCGGGACAGGGATCTACGAGCAGTACTTC. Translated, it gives CSVALGTGIYEQYF.

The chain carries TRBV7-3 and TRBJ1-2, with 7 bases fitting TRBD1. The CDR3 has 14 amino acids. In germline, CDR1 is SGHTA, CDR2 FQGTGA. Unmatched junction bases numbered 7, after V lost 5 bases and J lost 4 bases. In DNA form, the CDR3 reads TGTGCCAGCAGCGTCGACAGGGTGGGCTATGGCTACACCTTC. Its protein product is CASSVDRVGYGYTF.

As DNA, the CDR3 is TGTGCCAGCAGTCCAAACAGCAACAATAACTATGGCTACACCTTC. As protein: CASSPNSNNNYGYTF. The chain carries TRBV6-4 and TRBJ1-2; D not resolved. Per germline, CDR1 MRHNA and CDR2 SNTAGT. This CDR3 is 15 amino acids long. V lost 5 bases to trimming and J lost 1 base, with 14 bases between them.

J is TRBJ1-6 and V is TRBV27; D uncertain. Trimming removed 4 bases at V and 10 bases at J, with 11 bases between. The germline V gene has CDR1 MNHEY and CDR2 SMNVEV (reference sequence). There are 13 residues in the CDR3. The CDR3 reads CASSSRAPSPLHF. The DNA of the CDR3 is TGTGCCAGCAGTTCCCGGGCCCCCTCACCCCTCCACTTT.